A few counts support the clone carrying this T cell receptor beta chain. These data originate in a study of regulatory T cells in long-lasting Graves disease. CDR3 regions were amplified by Arm-PCR using iRepertoire HTBI primers to build TCR beta libraries. In the authors' methods: The study identified about 60 TRBV and 13 to 15 TRBJ segments across samples. Each CDR3 protein is one row after TCRdb ran MiXCR on the multiplex PCR reads. It is TCRdb's table, rather than the study itself, that gives the V and J calls and clone size. The sample yields some 370,000 distinct CDR3 sequences, roughly 23% seen once. Indicated time point: persistent/refractory GD, antithyroid drugs over 5 years with positive TRAb. PBMC RNA served as the TCR library source. The receptor was isolated from a woman aged 40-49 years with Graves disease. The sequences come from peripheral blood mononuclear cells (PBMCs), collected when the disease was refractory, from a patient treated with antithyroid drugs.

This CDR3 reads CSVEREEMNTEAFF. CDR3 sequence (DNA): TGCAGCGTTGAACGGGAGGAGATGAACACTGAAGCTTTCTTT. The rearrangement links TRBV29-1 to TRBJ1-1; D is unresolved. Germline CDR1 reads SQVTM; CDR2 reads ANQGSEA. The CDR3 consists of 14 residues. V shed 2 bases and J shed 0 bases, with 10 bases lying between them.